This note documents a single TCR beta chain sequence. Original handling: Counts of nucleated cells, estimated from reference gene primer amplification, were obtained. Sequencing used immunoSEQ multiplex PCR; TCRdb keeps in-frame clones, though not all of them. The D gene and trimming were derived from the DNA, and the V and J assignments and clone size from that table. The table lists approximately 47,000 clones, over 75% of them singletons. These data come from a study of blood T cell repertoires in COVID-19. Background on the study: Collection of acute and convalescent COVID-19 samples took place in the United States, Italy and Spain.

CDR1 and CDR2 from the germline V gene are KGHSH and LQKENI. The CDR3 sequence is 17 residues long. Trimming took off 8 bases at V and 3 bases at J, with 25 bases between the two ends. Sample: peripheral blood. The receptor's source is a woman over 75 with COVID-19, enrolled during active disease. V is TRBV18 and J is TRBJ1-1; no definite D call. CDR3 bases: TGTGCCAGCGGAGCATATCAGATTAGGACTAGTTACACTGAAGCTTTCTTT. It encodes CASGAYQIRTSYTEAFF.